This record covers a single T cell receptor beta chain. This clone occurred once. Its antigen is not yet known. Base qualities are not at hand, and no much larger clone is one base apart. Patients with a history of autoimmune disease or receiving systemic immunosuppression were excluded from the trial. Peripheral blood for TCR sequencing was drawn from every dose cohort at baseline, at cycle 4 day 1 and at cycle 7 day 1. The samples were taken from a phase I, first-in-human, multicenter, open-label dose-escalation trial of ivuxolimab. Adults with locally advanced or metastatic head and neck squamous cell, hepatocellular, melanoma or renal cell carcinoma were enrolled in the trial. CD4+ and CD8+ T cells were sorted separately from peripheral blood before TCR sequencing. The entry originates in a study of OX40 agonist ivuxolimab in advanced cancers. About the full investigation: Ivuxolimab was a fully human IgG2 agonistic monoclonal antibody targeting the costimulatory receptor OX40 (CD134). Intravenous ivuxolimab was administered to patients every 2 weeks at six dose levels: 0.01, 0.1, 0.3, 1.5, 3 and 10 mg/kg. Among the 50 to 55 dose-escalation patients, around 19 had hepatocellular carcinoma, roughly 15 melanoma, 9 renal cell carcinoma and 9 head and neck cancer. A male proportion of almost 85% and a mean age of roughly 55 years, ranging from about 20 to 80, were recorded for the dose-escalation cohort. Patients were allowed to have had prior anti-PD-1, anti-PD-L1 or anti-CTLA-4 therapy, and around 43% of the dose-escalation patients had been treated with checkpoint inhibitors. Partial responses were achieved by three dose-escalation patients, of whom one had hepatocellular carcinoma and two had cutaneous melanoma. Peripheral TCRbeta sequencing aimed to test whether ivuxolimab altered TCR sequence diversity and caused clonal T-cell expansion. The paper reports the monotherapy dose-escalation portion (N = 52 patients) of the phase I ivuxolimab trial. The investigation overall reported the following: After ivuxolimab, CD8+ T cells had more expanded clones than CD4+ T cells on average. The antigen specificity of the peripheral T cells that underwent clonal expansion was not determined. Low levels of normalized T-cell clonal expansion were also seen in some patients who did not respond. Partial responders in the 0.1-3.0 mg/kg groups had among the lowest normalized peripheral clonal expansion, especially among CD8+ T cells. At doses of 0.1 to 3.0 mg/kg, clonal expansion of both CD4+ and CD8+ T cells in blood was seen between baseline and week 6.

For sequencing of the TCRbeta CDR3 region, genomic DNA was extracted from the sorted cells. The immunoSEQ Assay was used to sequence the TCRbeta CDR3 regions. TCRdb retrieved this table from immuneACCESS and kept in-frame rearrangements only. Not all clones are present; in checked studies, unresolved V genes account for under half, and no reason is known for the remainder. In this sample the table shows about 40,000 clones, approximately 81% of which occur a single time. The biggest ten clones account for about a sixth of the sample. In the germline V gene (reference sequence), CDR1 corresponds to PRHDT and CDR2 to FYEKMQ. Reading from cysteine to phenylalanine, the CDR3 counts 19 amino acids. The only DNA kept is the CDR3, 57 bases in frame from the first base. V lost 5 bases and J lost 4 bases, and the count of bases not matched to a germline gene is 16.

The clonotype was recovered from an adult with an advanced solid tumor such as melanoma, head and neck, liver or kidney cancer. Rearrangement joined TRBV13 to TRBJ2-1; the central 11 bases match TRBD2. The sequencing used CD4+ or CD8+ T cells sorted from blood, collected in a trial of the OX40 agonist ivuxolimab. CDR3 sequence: CASSPILTSGGAFYNEQFF. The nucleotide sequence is TGTGCCAGCAGCCCCATCTTAACTAGCGGGGGCGCCTTTTACAATGAGCAGTTCTTC.